This TCR beta chain came from a study of T cells after yellow fever vaccination. Only a few counts were recorded for this clonotype. The CDR3 consists of 12 residues. V lost 2 bases to trimming and J lost 5 bases, with 7 bases between them. Germline V CDR1 and CDR2: SEHNR, FQNEAQ (reference sequence). TCRdb re-analysed the 5' RACE reads in MiXCR, keeping a single row per CDR3 protein. Of hundreds of thousands of distinct CDR3 sequences listed, approximately 15% are singletons. The sequencing used PBMCs, collected on the day of the yellow fever booster vaccination. This sequence joins TRBV7-9 and TRBJ2-7, with D unclear. The receptor was derived from a man under 40 who received the YFV17D yellow fever vaccine. Written as DNA, the CDR3 is TGTGCCAGCAGCTTATTACAACACGAGCAGTACTTC. This codes for CASSLLQHEQYF.